This is a list of T cell receptor beta chains from one sample in a study of human T cells and chemical hapten exposure. In TCRdb, the RACE reads were re-called with MiXCR into one record per CDR3 protein. The data show over 150,000 distinct CDR3 sequences, 28% seen once. Specimen: whole blood, collected in connection with sensitization to the hapten diphenylcyclopropenone (DPC). The receptor source for this set is a woman under 30 with alopecia areata. Some clones in this sample may be carry-over from other donors' samples. CDR3s include the opening cysteine and the closing phenylalanine or tryptophan. A D gene is named only where the DNA matches it firmly. Size is stated for part of the rows, as once, few or many counts, or as a class when the clone is expanded.

TRBJ1-2 | TRBV29-1 | . | . | CSVERGRLFNYGYTF
TRBJ2-5 | TRBV5-1 | . | . | CASSLRVVANQETQYF
TRBJ1-3 | TRBV29-1 | . | . | CSVERPGNTIYF
TRBJ1-1 | TRBV7-9 | . | TRBD1 | CASRPPGTGSEAFF
TRBJ1-5 | TRBV20-1 | few | TRBD1 | CSAAAGTDINQPQHF
TRBJ1-2 | TRBV7-3 | . | . | CASSLTGVDNYGYTF
TRBJ2-7 | TRBV6-6 | . | . | CATALLYEQYF
TRBJ1-1 | TRBV4-3 | . | . | CASSQGPPNEAFF
TRBJ2-3 | TRBV5-1 | . | . | CASTPWAEVTDTQYF
TRBJ1-6 | TRBV4-3 | few | TRBD1 | CASSQDRPSYNSPLHF
TRBJ2-7 | TRBV18 | . | TRBD2 | CASSPLPPMTSGSYEQYF
TRBJ2-7 | TRBV12-3/TRBV12-4 | many | . | CASSLGGGASYEQYF
TRBJ2-3 | TRBV29-1 | few | TRBD2 | CSVKAKERGSTDTQYF
TRBJ2-7 | TRBV6-2/TRBV6-3 | . | . | CASSYPTYEQYF
TRBJ2-3 | TRBV4-2 | . | TRBD1 | CASSQDGGTGVKDTQYF
TRBJ1-1 | TRBV7-2 | . | . | CASSLGGGIADTEAFF
TRBJ1-5 | TRBV5-5 | few | TRBD1 | CASSPQGAMDQPQHF
TRBJ2-3 | TRBV20-1 | . | TRBD2 | CSARDPRLAVTSSDTQYF
TRBJ2-7 | TRBV25-1 | . | TRBD2 | CASSESGGAYEQYF
TRBJ1-1 | TRBV5-1 | . | . | CASSLFGTEAFF
TRBJ1-4 | TRBV23-1 | . | TRBD1 | CASEACGQATNEKLFF
TRBJ1-5 | TRBV4-2 | . | . | CASSQDRGSSNQPQHF
TRBJ2-7 | TRBV4-1 | few | TRBD1 | CASSRGQTYEQYF
TRBJ2-2 | TRBV2 | . | . | CASSEVGGPTGELFF
TRBJ2-5 | TRBV5-1 | . | TRBD1 | CASSLRGQMGETQYF
TRBJ2-6 | TRBV5-1 | . | TRBD1 | CASGTVPDVLTF
TRBJ2-1 | TRBV9 | . | . | CASSVGASSYNEQFF
TRBJ1-5 | TRBV7-8 | few | . | CASSSTGAQPQHF
TRBJ2-7 | TRBV6-2/TRBV6-3 | . | . | CASSYRLRTEQYF
TRBJ2-1 | TRBV11-2 | . | . | CASSLGVPGYNEQFF
TRBJ1-6 | TRBV6-5 | . | . | CASSQSPPGPINSPLHF
TRBJ1-1 | TRBV29-1 | once | . | CSVKNTEAFF
TRBJ1-2 | TRBV21-1 | few | . | CASSNFPTGVNGYTF
TRBJ2-7 | TRBV15 | . | TRBD1 | CATSRGQGAGEQYF
TRBJ2-3 | TRBV4-1 | . | TRBD2 | CASSQGGLAGRRDTQYF
TRBJ1-2 | TRBV6-5 | few | . | CASSYSNPTASGYTF
TRBJ1-1 | TRBV7-2 | . | . | CASSFRDVEAFF
TRBJ2-7 | TRBV9 | . | TRBD1 | CASSLPGQGYEQYF
TRBJ1-1 | TRBV6-2/TRBV6-3 | . | . | CASSFVGQEAFF
TRBJ2-3 | TRBV7-2 | few | . | CASSLVRGGDTQYF